The 22 T cell receptor beta chains presented below share a single source sample, sequenced in a study of T cell responses to AZD1222 COVID-19 vaccine. The repertoire was sequenced with immunoSEQ multiplex PCR; TCRdb's copy has only in-frame clones and lacks some. The sample records about 97,000 clones, about 86% being singletons. The sample consisted of peripheral blood, taken on day 0 of AZD1222 vaccination. The receptors originated from an adult in good health.

This CDR3 is CASRNNTEAFF. CDR3 in DNA: TGTGCCAGCAGGAATAACACTGAAGCTTTCTTT. The V gene is TRBV27, the J gene TRBJ1-1; D remains unclear. This CDR3 has 11 amino acids. CDR1 and CDR2 (germline): MNHEY, SMNVEV (reference sequence). The V end was cut by 6 bases, the J end by 2 bases, with 4 bases between.

The gene calls are TRBV4-2 and TRBJ1-2; tentative D call: TRBD1 (5 bases). CDR1 and CDR2 (germline): LGHNA, YNFKEQ. Trimming removed 1 base from V and 2 bases from J, with 14 bases in between. The length of the CDR3 is 16 residues. DNA for the CDR3: TGTGCCAGCAGCCAAGGGCTCGGGACGGACAACTATGGCTACACCTTC. This translates into CASSQGLGTDNYGYTF.

V and J are TRBV5-5 and TRBJ1-4; maybe TRBD1 (6 bases). V dropped 0 bases and J dropped 5 bases, with 8 bases sitting between them. This CDR3 comprises 14 residues. The V gene's germline CDR1 is SGHKS and CDR2 YYEKEE (reference sequence). DNA of the CDR3: TGTGCCAGCAGCTTGGTACAGGGCAATGAAAAACTGTTTTTT. Its translation is CASSLVQGNEKLFF.

The chain employs TRBV20-1 and TRBJ1-5; no clear D. CDR3 length equals 10 residues. Germline V CDR1 and CDR2: DFQATT, SNEGSKA (reference sequence). The V gene lost 6 bases and the J gene lost 5 bases, with 5 bases spanning the gap. As DNA, the CDR3 is TGCAGTGCCGGGGATCAGCCCCAGCATTTT. Its translation is CSAGDQPQHF.

The CDR3 DNA follows: TGTGCCATCAGCCCCGGACAGGGGAGTGTCACCGGGGAGCTGTTTTTT. Protein sequence: CAISPGQGSVTGELFF. The rearrangement links TRBV10-3 to TRBJ2-2; 9 nucleotides align to TRBD1. V trimming: 6 bases; J trimming: 4 bases; junction bases outside the gene matches: 9. The germline CDR1 and CDR2 sequences are ENHRY and SYGVKD. The CDR3 runs 16 residues.

The CDR3 bases are TGTGCCAGCAGCGATCCGGGGGCCGACCTTTTGGGGACTGAAGCTTTCTTT. This encodes CASSDPGADLLGTEAFF. J is TRBJ1-1 and V is TRBV7-3; maybe TRBD1 (6 bases). V lost 5 bases, J lost 5 bases, and 24 bases lay in between. The length of the CDR3 is 17 residues. Germline V gives CDR1 SGHTA, CDR2 FQGTGA. The full variable domain, its missing parts supplied by reference TRBV7-3 and TRBJ1-1, is GAGVSQTPSNKVTEKGKYVELRCDPISGHTALYWYRQSLGQGPEFLIYFQGTGAADDSGLPNDRFFAVRPEGSVSTLKIQRTERGDSAVYLCASSDPGADLLGTEAFFGQGTRLTVV.

This clone turned up a few times. V is TRBV2 and J is TRBJ1-1; D is perhaps TRBD1 (5 bases). Per the germline V gene, CDR1 is SNHLY and CDR2 is FYNNEI. The CDR3 totals 15 residues. Deletions cut 4 bases from V and 8 bases from J, with 20 bases between. The CDR3 region is CASSALQGSSLEAFF. In DNA, the CDR3 is TGTGCCAGCAGTGCTCTTCAGGGTAGTTCGTTAGAAGCTTTCTTT.

This sequence joins TRBV7-9 and TRBJ1-4; the match to TRBD1 covers 8 bases. V was pared by 3 bases and J by 8 bases, with 14 bases of the junction left unmatched. Per germline, CDR1 SEHNR and CDR2 FQNEAQ (reference sequence). The CDR3 has 17 residues. In nucleotides, the CDR3 is TGTGCCAGCAGCTTGGGACAGGTCATACGTCCTGACGAAAAACTGTTTTTT. Protein sequence: CASSLGQVIRPDEKLFF.

The chain couples TRBV2 to TRBJ2-2; possibly TRBD2 for D (6 bases). The germline V gene encodes CDR1 SNHLY and CDR2 FYNNEI. The CDR3 is 15 amino acids. V gave up 3 bases and J gave up 6 bases, with 14 bases separating them. The CDR3 protein is CASSDKGLYPGELFF. The CDR3 nucleotides are TGTGCCAGCAGTGATAAAGGACTATATCCCGGGGAGCTGTTTTTT.

This rearrangement joins TRBV7-2 to TRBJ1-5; weak D call: TRBD1 (5 bases). V lost 5 bases to trimming and J lost 7 bases, with 18 bases between them. This CDR3 has 15 amino acids. Germline CDR1 and CDR2: SGHTA and FQGNSA. The CDR3 spells CASSQGPGPSQPQHF. The CDR3 coding sequence is TGTGCCAGCAGCCAGGGTCCGGGACCAAGCCAGCCCCAGCATTTT.

The rearrangement uses TRBV3-1 (or the pseudogene TRBV3-2) and TRBJ2-7; TRBD2 aligns across 10 bases. From germline, CDR1 is LGHDT and CDR2 YNNKEL (reference sequence). This CDR3 comprises 15 residues. With 5 bases clipped from V and 0 bases from J, the junction kept 4 bases outside the gene matches. The CDR3 DNA sequence: TGTGCCAGCAGCACACTAGCGGGAAGCTCCTACGAGCAGTACTTC. This gives the protein CASSTLAGSSYEQYF.

The V gene is TRBV28, the J gene TRBJ2-5; 8 bases line up with TRBD2. V shed 10 bases, J shed 3 bases, and the junction held 22 bases outside the gene matches. This CDR3 is built from 18 residues. Germline lookup yields CDR1 MDHEN and CDR2 SYDVKM. CDR3 in DNA: TGTGCCACCTTACCCCCGTCCATCCGGGAGGGCCCGGAAGAGACCCAGTACTTC. It translates to CATLPPSIREGPEETQYF.

This clone was recorded a few times. The rearrangement joins TRBV12-5 to TRBJ1-1, with a weak D call TRBD1 (5 bases). CDR3 length equals 13 residues. Trimming took 5 bases from V and 0 from J, leaving 7 bases between them. CDR1 is LGHNT and CDR2 is FRNRAP in the germline V gene. The chain's CDR3 is CASGTTVNTEAFF. The CDR3, as DNA: TGTGCTAGTGGTACGACAGTGAACACTGAAGCTTTCTTT.

The V call is TRBV19, the J call TRBJ1-2; no reliable D call. This CDR3 is 13 amino acids long. Trimming left V 3 bases short and J 2 bases short, with 7 bases between. Germline lookup yields CDR1 LNHDA and CDR2 SQIVND (reference sequence). CDR3 sequence reads: CASSIGFNYGYTF. As DNA, the CDR3 is TGTGCCAGTAGTATTGGATTCAACTATGGCTACACCTTC.

This clone came up a few times. The sample holds other DNA sequences that translate to the same CDR3. For the CDR3, the DNA is TGTGCCAGCAGCTTGGAAAATCAGCCCCAGCATTTT. Protein: CASSLENQPQHF. The chain recombines TRBV7-9 with TRBJ1-5; no definite D call. The ends were cut back, 3 bases at V and 4 bases at J, with 4 bases in the middle. Germline loops: CDR1 SEHNR, CDR2 FQNEAQ (reference sequence). The CDR3 extends over 12 amino acids.

The V gene is TRBV7-2, the J gene TRBJ1-1; the D gene is possibly TRBD1 (5 bases). The CDR3 loop spans 13 amino acids. Trimming stripped 6 bases from V and 1 base from J, with 9 bases between. Germline V gene data show CDR1 as SGHTA and CDR2 as FQGNSA. CDR3 sequence reads: CASRGGGNTEAFF. As DNA, the CDR3 is TGTGCCAGCAGGGGGGGAGGGAACACTGAAGCTTTCTTT.

V and J are TRBV9 and TRBJ2-5, with TRBD2 matching 15 bases. The V segment lost 3 bases and the J segment 5 bases; nucleotides outside the gene matches: 5. The CDR3 consists of 16 residues. Germline CDR1 and CDR2: SGDLS and YYNGEE. The CDR3 loop reads CASSAGLAGGRETQYF. The CDR3 DNA follows: TGTGCCAGCAGCGCGGGACTAGCGGGAGGAAGGGAGACCCAGTACTTC.

The chain employs TRBV27 and TRBJ2-5; 7 positions match TRBD1. The CDR3 length is 18 residues. Germline V gene lookup returns CDR1 MNHEY and CDR2 SMNVEV (reference sequence). The trim removed 5 bases at V and 1 base at J, leaving 16 bases unmatched. CDR3 nucleotides: TGTGCCAGCAGTCAGGACAGGTCTGGTGGGGTGACCCAAGAGACCCAGTACTTC. Amino acids: CASSQDRSGGVTQETQYF.

V and J are TRBV11-3 and TRBJ2-7; possible D gene TRBD1, 6 bases. Germline CDR1 SGHNT, CDR2 YENEEA. V was trimmed by 5 bases and J by 2 bases, leaving 10 bases between them. This CDR3 comprises 13 residues. The CDR3 coding sequence is TGTGCCAGCAGCCCCGGGACACCCTACGAGCAGTACTTC. It is translated as CASSPGTPYEQYF. Combining the CDR3 with reference TRBV11-3 and TRBJ2-7 gives the whole variable domain EAGVVQSPRYKIIEKKQPVAFWCNPISGHNTLYWYLQNLGQGPELLIRYENEEAVDDSQLPKDRFSAERLKGVDSTLKIQPAELGDSAVYLCASSPGTPYEQYFGPGTRLTVT.

V and J are TRBV7-9 and TRBJ2-1; 16 bases line up with TRBD2. The germline V gene has CDR1 SEHNR and CDR2 FQNEAQ (reference sequence). The V segment lost 4 bases and the J segment 14 bases; nucleotides outside the gene matches: 8. This CDR3 has 15 amino acids. The CDR3 DNA follows: TGTGCCAGCAGCTCCCCCCAGGGACTAGCGGGAGGGAAGTTCTTC. Its protein is CASSSPQGLAGGKFF. Based on the CDR3 plus reference TRBV7-9 and TRBJ2-1, the full variable domain is DTGVSQNPRHKITKRGQNVTFRCDPISEHNRLYWYRQTLGQGPEFLTYFQNEAQLEKSRLLSDRFSAERPKGSFSTLEIQRTEQGDSAMYLCASSSPQGLAGGKFFGPGTRLTVL.

The chain employs TRBV3-1 (or the pseudogene TRBV3-2) and TRBJ2-7, with 9 bases identical to TRBD2. Looked up from germline, CDR1 is LGHDT and CDR2 is YNNKEL (reference sequence). The V segment lost 1 base and the J segment 5 bases; nucleotides outside the gene matches: 9. The CDR3 has 16 amino acids. The CDR3 loop reads CASSQGFLAGYHEQYF. DNA of the CDR3: TGTGCCAGCAGCCAAGGCTTCCTAGCGGGATACCACGAGCAGTACTTC.

J is TRBJ2-3 and V is TRBV7-3; no clear D gene. Trimming removed 2 bases at V and 3 bases at J, with 3 bases between. Germline lookup yields CDR1 SGHTA and CDR2 FQGTGA. CDR3 length: 12 amino acids. The CDR3 loop is CASSLGTDTQYF. CDR3 DNA: TGTGCCAGCAGCTTAGGAACAGATACGCAGTATTTT.